These 24 T cell receptor beta chains were all obtained from the same sample, sequenced in a study of T-cell reconstitution after alpha-beta-depleted transplantation in children. TCRbeta library construction was performed incorporating unique molecular identifiers. TCRdb analysed the PCR reads with MiXCR anew, one entry per CDR3 protein. Of some 440,000 distinct CDR3 sequences in the sample, about a sixth were seen once. Specimen: PBMCs, mostly from graft donor cells, collected 360 days after TCRalphabeta/CD19-depleted stem cell transplant. These TCRs come from a boy under two years old who had a stem cell transplant for Wiskott-Aldrich syndrome, so the T cells may come from the graft donor.

This chain uses TRBV4-3 with TRBJ2-7; 9 bases line up with TRBD1. The CDR3 consists of 15 residues. V shed 0 bases, J shed 3 bases, and the junction held 3 bases outside the gene matches. From germline, CDR1 is LGHNA and CDR2 YSLEER. The CDR3 sequence is CASSQDPTGGYEQYF. CDR3 bases: TGCGCCAGCAGCCAAGACCCGACAGGGGGCTACGAGCAGTACTTC.

This clonotype has a handful of counts. CDR3 sequence reads: CASSFLAGRGTQYF. DNA for the CDR3: TGTGCCAGCAGTTTCCTAGCGGGTCGCGGGACCCAGTACTTC. This chain links TRBV12-3 or TRBV12-4 with TRBJ2-5; the match to TRBD2 covers 8 bases. Germline trimming cut 3 bases from V and 7 bases from J; bases unmatched to any gene: 7. This CDR3 has 14 residues.

The chain employs TRBV7-9 and TRBJ2-7, with 11 bases fitting TRBD2. Germline V lookup: CDR1 SEHNR, CDR2 FQNEAQ (reference sequence). Trimming removed 6 bases from V and 6 bases from J; junction bases left unmatched: 13. CDR3 length: 16 residues. The CDR3 sequence is CASSSRGLAARGEQYF. CDR3 nucleotides: TGTGCCAGCAGTTCAAGGGGACTAGCGGCCCGAGGCGAGCAGTACTTC.

This clonotype has more than one count but fewer than ten. The J gene is TRBJ2-2, the V gene TRBV7-2; possible D gene TRBD2, 5 bases. With 5 bases removed from V and 7 bases from J, the gap between germline ends came to 11 bases. CDR3 size: 13 residues. Germline V CDR1 and CDR2: SGHTA, FQGNSA. CDR3 amino acids: CASSPRGRGELFF. CDR3 bases: TGTGCCAGCAGCCCCCGGGGTCGCGGGGAGCTGTTTTTT.

The chain couples TRBV29-1 to TRBJ2-6; D unclear. The CDR3 consists of 13 residues. Between the trimmed V and J ends, which lost 5 bases and 2 bases, there was a span of 7 bases. Per the germline V gene, CDR1 is SQVTM and CDR2 is ANQGSEA. CDR3 loop: CSVPGTGANVLTF. As DNA, the CDR3 is TGCAGCGTTCCGGGCACTGGGGCCAACGTCCTGACTTTC.

This clonotype was observed a single time. V and J are TRBV20-1 and TRBJ2-5, with D hard to call. Trimming took 3 bases from V and 5 from J, leaving 10 bases between them. Per germline, CDR1 DFQATT and CDR2 SNEGSKA (reference sequence). The CDR3 length is 12 residues. The CDR3, as DNA: TGCAGTGCTAGTGCCCAGAGCGAGACCCAGTACTTC. This encodes CSASAQSETQYF.

V is TRBV12-3 or TRBV12-4 and J is TRBJ2-1; 14 bases are a match to TRBD2. Losses at the gene ends were 5 bases for V and 9 bases for J; bases not matched to a gene: 9. This CDR3 is built from 16 residues. The CDR3 DNA reads TGTGCCAGCAGTCCCAGGGGACTAGCGGGAGTCGGTGAGCAGTTCTTC. This gives the protein CASSPRGLAGVGEQFF.

This clonotype was seen more than once but under ten times. The rearrangement links TRBV12-3 or TRBV12-4 to TRBJ2-1, with 7 nucleotides matching TRBD1. The CDR3 consists of 13 residues. J lost 10 bases, V lost 7 bases, and 10 bases had no gene match. In nucleotides, the CDR3 is TGTGCCAGCAACCGGGACAGCCTTGGAGAGCAGTTCTTC. Encoded protein: CASNRDSLGEQFF.

The V gene is TRBV2, the J gene TRBJ2-7; D remains unclear. This CDR3 region has 15 residues. The V end lost 5 bases, the J end lost 1 base, and 15 bases lay between the germline ends. Germline V gene data show CDR1 as SNHLY and CDR2 as FYNNEI. CDR3 coding DNA: TGTGCCAGCAGTTTGGGTCTGACTCTTTCCTACGAGCAGTACTTC. It translates to CASSLGLTLSYEQYF. The complete variable domain, with remaining parts taken from reference TRBV2 and TRBJ2-7, reads EPEVTQTPSHQVTQMGQEVILRCVPISNHLYFYWYRQILGQKVEFLVSFYNNEISEKSEIFDDQFSVERPDGSNFTLKIRSTKLEDSAMYFCASSLGLTLSYEQYFGPGTRLTVT.

The V gene is TRBV4-1, the J gene TRBJ2-7, with 8 bases identical to TRBD1. After removal of 1 base from V and 0 bases from J, the junction contained 8 bases not matched to a gene. Germline CDR1 reads MGHRA; CDR2 reads YSYEKL. The CDR3 has 17 amino acids. CDR3 in amino acids: CASSQGLGQVNSYEQYF. The DNA of the CDR3 is TGCGCCAGCAGCCAAGGCTTGGGACAGGTAAACTCCTACGAGCAGTACTTC.

This rearrangement joins TRBV20-1 to TRBJ2-3; D not certain. The length of the CDR3 is 14 residues. V was shortened by 2 bases and J by 0 bases, with 9 bases between the two germline ends. CDR1 and CDR2 (germline): DFQATT, SNEGSKA (reference sequence). As DNA, the CDR3 is TGCAGTGCTAGAATAGGGCGGAGCACAGATACGCAGTATTTT. It translates to CSARIGRSTDTQYF.

The J gene is TRBJ1-1, the V gene TRBV12-3 or TRBV12-4; D is unclear. The CDR3 runs to 16 residues. V shed 6 bases and J shed 0 bases, with 17 bases lying between them. CDR3 DNA sequence: TGTGCCAGCAGCGCGCCTCGATGGGAAATGAACACTGAAGCTTTCTTT. Translation: CASSAPRWEMNTEAFF.

This clonotype has at least ten counts. V and J are TRBV7-7 and TRBJ2-5, with 10 nucleotides matching TRBD2. CDR1 is SSHAT and CDR2 is FNYEAQ in the germline V gene (reference sequence). CDR3 length: 17 amino acids. J lost 5 bases, V lost 1 base, and 10 bases had no gene match. CDR3 DNA sequence: TGTGCCAGCAGCTTAGACCCAGCGGGAGGGCCTGATGAGACCCAGTACTTC. It codes for CASSLDPAGGPDETQYF.

This chain connects TRBV15 to TRBJ2-7, with a possible D match to TRBD2 (5 bases). Trimming left V 0 bases short and J 2 bases short, with 11 bases between. Germline CDR1 LNHNV, CDR2 YYDKDF (reference sequence). The CDR3 is 15 residues long. The DNA of the CDR3 is TGTGCCACCAGCAGAGATCTTGGACTGACCTACGAGCAGTACTTC. Encoded protein: CATSRDLGLTYEQYF. Supplemented by reference TRBV15 and TRBJ2-7, the full variable domain reads DAMVIQNPRYQVTQFGKPVTLSCSQTLNHNVMYWYQQKSSQAPKLLFHYYDKDFNNEADTPDNFQSRRPNTSFCFLDIRSPGLGDTAMYLCATSRDLGLTYEQYFGPGTRLTVT.

This clonotype came up a few times. This rearrangement joins TRBV12-3 or TRBV12-4 to TRBJ1-1, with D possibly matching TRBD1 (5 bases). The CDR3 covers 18 residues. Deletions cut 6 bases from V and 4 bases from J, with 27 bases between. CDR3: CASSPESHATDIFTEAFF. The CDR3 region has the DNA TGTGCCAGCAGCCCCGAGTCCCATGCGACAGATATCTTCACTGAAGCTTTCTTT.

This clonotype has ten or more counts. V and J are TRBV9 and TRBJ2-5; 7 nucleotides agree with TRBD2. CDR3 size: 14 residues. Germline trimming cut 0 bases from V and 2 bases from J; bases unmatched to any gene: 1. CDR1 is SGDLS and CDR2 is YYNGEE in the germline V gene. The CDR3 DNA reads TGTGCCAGCAGCGTAGCGGGAGGTCAAGAGACCCAGTACTTC. It encodes CASSVAGGQETQYF.

V is TRBV5-1 and J is TRBJ2-7, with no clear D. The CDR3 consists of 15 residues. Germline V CDR1 and CDR2: SGHRS, YFSETQ. With 4 bases removed from V and 0 bases from J, the gap between germline ends came to 14 bases. CDR3 nucleotides: TGCGCCAGCAGCAGCGACTCCGGACCCTCCTACGAGCAGTACTTC. Its protein is CASSSDSGPSYEQYF.

The table lists this clonotype with a few counts. This chain links TRBV10-3 with TRBJ2-1; 10 nucleotides match TRBD2. CDR3 length: 16 residues. The V gene's germline CDR1 is ENHRY and CDR2 SYGVKD. Unmatched junction bases numbered 3, after V lost 4 bases and J lost 0 bases. The CDR3 DNA reads TGTGCCATCAGTGCGGCTAGCGGGAGCTCCTACAATGAGCAGTTCTTC. Amino acids: CAISAASGSSYNEQFF.

This clonotype turned up a few times. The chain is built from TRBV2 and TRBJ2-2; 7 bases align to TRBD2. Germline CDR1 SNHLY, CDR2 FYNNEI. This CDR3 spans 14 amino acids. Trimming took 7 bases from V and 0 from J; bases not matched to a gene: 2. CDR3 protein: CASIGRSNTGELFF. The CDR3 nucleotides are TGTGCCAGCATCGGGAGGTCGAACACCGGGGAGCTGTTTTTT.

This clonotype was seen only a few times. DNA of the CDR3: TGTGCCAGCAGCCGCGCTAGCGGCAAGAACACCGGGGAGCTGTTTTTT. Its translation: CASSRASGKNTGELFF. The chain couples TRBV7-2 to TRBJ2-2; 7 nucleotides line up with TRBD2. Germline loops: CDR1 SGHTA, CDR2 FQGNSA. CDR3 length: 16 residues. With 5 bases clipped from V and 1 base from J, the junction kept 7 bases outside the gene matches.

The chain has TRBV20-1 and TRBJ2-3, with 10 bases that match TRBD1. The CDR3 is 17 amino acids. Germline V gene sequence: CDR1 DFQATT, CDR2 SNEGSKA (reference sequence). The junction had 12 bases not matched to a gene; V was cut back by 3 bases and J by 3 bases. The CDR3 is CSARIPPGQGYTDTQYF. The CDR3 region has the DNA TGCAGTGCTAGGATCCCCCCGGGACAGGGGTATACAGATACGCAGTATTTT.

There are many counts of this clonotype. V gene TRBV5-1 combines with J gene TRBJ2-1; 10 bases agree with TRBD2. CDR3 length: 19 residues. V shed 2 bases, J shed 2 bases, and the junction held 13 bases outside the gene matches. The V gene's germline CDR1 is SGHRS and CDR2 YFSETQ. The CDR3 DNA reads as TGCGCCAGCAGCTTCTCCAATAGCGGGGGGCCCTCTCCCTACAATGAGCAGTTCTTC. As protein: CASSFSNSGGPSPYNEQFF.

This clonotype appeared a single time. The chain combines TRBV11-2 with TRBJ2-2; the match to TRBD2 covers 10 bases. The CDR3 totals 17 residues. Germline V gene sequence: CDR1 SGHAT, CDR2 FQNNGV. V was pared by 7 bases and J by 6 bases, with 14 bases of the junction left unmatched. Written as DNA, the CDR3 is TGTGCCAGCAACCTGAATATAGCGGGGGGCAGAGCCGGGGAGCTGTTTTTT. It encodes CASNLNIAGGRAGELFF.

In its sample, this clonotype was seen a few times. The J gene is TRBJ2-1, the V gene TRBV4-1, with D possibly being TRBD1 (6 bases). This CDR3 has 15 residues. From germline, CDR1 is MGHRA and CDR2 YSYEKL. V was clipped by 4 bases and J by 2 bases, with 12 bases between them. As DNA, the CDR3 is TGCGCCAGCAGCCCTTACAGGGAAGCCTACAATGAGCAGTTCTTC. This codes for CASSPYREAYNEQFF.